These 32 T cell receptor beta chains originate from one sample sequenced in a study of graft-versus-host responses after intestinal transplantation. Assay used: immunoSEQ multiplex PCR; TCRdb lists only in-frame clones, some missing. The sample includes about 88,000 clones, about 95% seen only once; the top ten take over 0.15%. Which antigens these TCRs recognize remains unknown. The sequences come from unstimulated CD4+ T cells sorted from spleen or lymph node cells, collected before transplant. Source of these receptors: a human donor who was the organ donor for an intestinal transplant.

V usage is TRBV7-3 and J usage is TRBJ1-1; 12 bases are shared with TRBD1. After removal of 4 bases from V and 2 bases from J, the junction contained 11 bases not matched to a gene. The V gene's germline CDR1 is SGHTA and CDR2 FQGTGA. The CDR3 runs to 18 residues. In nucleotides, the CDR3 is TGTGCCAGCAGCTCAACCGGGACAGGGGGCTTCGGAAACACTGAAGCTTTCTTT. This encodes CASSSTGTGGFGNTEAFF.

V and J are TRBV5-1 and TRBJ1-2; unclear D gene. Germline CDR1 is SGHRS and CDR2 is YFSETQ. The V and J ends lost 0 bases and 0 bases respectively, with 12 bases between them. CDR3 size: 16 residues. The CDR3 spells CASSLGPDPTNYGYTF. The CDR3 DNA sequence: TGCGCCAGCAGCTTGGGACCCGACCCAACTAACTATGGCTACACCTTC.

This rearrangement joins TRBV5-1 to TRBJ1-1; no firm D call. With 2 bases removed from V and 4 bases from J, the gap between germline ends came to 9 bases. The CDR3 sequence is 13 residues long. Germline V lookup: CDR1 SGHRS, CDR2 YFSETQ. The CDR3: CASSLDGSTEAFF. CDR3 in DNA: TGCGCCAGCAGCTTAGATGGGTCCACTGAAGCTTTCTTT.

The V gene is TRBV14, the J gene TRBJ1-2; D possibly corresponds to TRBD1 (5 bases). Per the germline V gene, CDR1 is SGHDN and CDR2 is FVKESK. With 0 bases removed from V and 4 bases from J, the gap between germline ends came to 12 bases. The CDR3 covers 15 residues. CDR3 protein: CASSQEIAGTYGYTF. The CDR3 DNA sequence: TGTGCCAGCAGCCAAGAAATCGCGGGGACCTATGGCTACACCTTC.

The chain has TRBV10-3 and TRBJ2-6; 7 positions agree with TRBD1. Germline CDR1 is ENHRY and CDR2 is SYGVKD. V shed 2 bases, J shed 0 bases, and the junction held 10 bases outside the gene matches. The CDR3 consists of 19 residues. CDR3 in amino acids: CAISEIGRDRSSGANVLTF. CDR3 in DNA: TGTGCCATCAGTGAGATTGGACGGGACAGATCCTCTGGGGCCAACGTCCTGACTTTC.

This clone was seen only a few times. This rearrangement joins TRBV6-6 to TRBJ1-1, with no clear D. This CDR3 is built from 12 residues. V lost 6 bases, J lost 2 bases, and 7 bases lay in between. Germline assignment: CDR1 MNHNY and CDR2 SVGAGI (reference sequence). CDR3 in amino acids: CASSQTNTEAFF. The CDR3 nucleotides are TGTGCCAGCAGCCAAACTAACACTGAAGCTTTCTTT.

This chain uses TRBV19 with TRBJ2-7; D is possibly TRBD2 (5 bases). The CDR3 has 14 amino acids. V was trimmed by 4 bases and J by 2 bases, leaving 12 bases between them. Germline-derived CDR1 and CDR2 are LNHDA and SQIVND (reference sequence). The CDR3 DNA is TGTGCCAGTAGTACAACCGGGATGACCTACGAGCAGTACTTC. It is translated as CASSTTGMTYEQYF.

J is TRBJ1-3 and V is TRBV19; the D gene is possibly TRBD1 (6 bases). Trimming left V 5 bases short and J 0 bases short, with 17 bases between. The CDR3 is made up of 17 amino acids. Germline lookup yields CDR1 LNHDA and CDR2 SQIVND (reference sequence). The DNA of the CDR3 is TGTGCCAGTAGTGTCACTTCCACAGGGAGCTCTGGAAACACCATATATTTT. It specifies CASSVTSTGSSGNTIYF. Based on the CDR3 plus reference TRBV19 and TRBJ1-3, the full variable domain is DGGITQSPKYLFRKEGQNVTLSCEQNLNHDAMYWYRQDPGQGLRLIYYSQIVNDFQKGDIAEGYSVSREKKESFPLTVTSAQKNPTAFYLCASSVTSTGSSGNTIYFGEGSWLTVV.

The chain recombines TRBV7-2 with TRBJ2-7; 11 bases map to TRBD1. The CDR3 spans 14 residues. The germline V gene has CDR1 SGHTA and CDR2 FQGNSA. With V trimmed by 1 base and J by 5 bases, 1 base remained unmatched. CDR3 coding DNA: TGTGCCAGCAGCTTAGGGACAGGGGGCCACGAGCAGTACTTC. Translating gives CASSLGTGGHEQYF.

The chain links TRBV15 to TRBJ1-4; possibly TRBD1 for D (6 bases). Trimming left V 3 bases short and J 4 bases short, with 12 bases between. The CDR3 has 15 amino acids. Germline V lookup: CDR1 LNHNV, CDR2 YYDKDF (reference sequence). In nucleotides, the CDR3 is TGTGCCACCAGCAGTATACAGGGTTATAATGAAAAACTGTTTTTT. This encodes CATSSIQGYNEKLFF.

J is TRBJ1-1 and V is TRBV11-2; a possible D gene is TRBD1 (5 bases). The CDR3 sequence is 15 residues long. CDR1 is SGHAT and CDR2 is FQNNGV in the germline V gene. V gave up 2 bases and J gave up 3 bases, with 13 bases separating them. CDR3 DNA: TGTGCCAGCAGCTTAAAGCCAGGAGGGGACACTGAAGCTTTCTTT. Protein product: CASSLKPGGDTEAFF. The full variable domain, in which reference TRBV11-2 and TRBJ1-1 provide the parts outside the CDR3, is EAGVAQSPRYKIIEKRQSVAFWCNPISGHATLYWYQQILGQGPKLLIQFQNNGVVDDSQLPKDRFSAERLKGVDSTLKIQPAKLEDSAVYLCASSLKPGGDTEAFFGQGTRLTVV.

This clone appeared once. This sequence joins TRBV5-4 and TRBJ2-5; D is unresolved. This CDR3 spans 15 amino acids. The germline V gene encodes CDR1 SGHNT and CDR2 YYREEE (reference sequence). The germline V and J ends were trimmed by 0 bases and 3 bases, with 12 bases remaining between them. The CDR3 DNA reads as TGTGCCAGCAGCTTGGGGGCCTCCTCCAAAGAGACCCAGTACTTC. Its protein is CASSLGASSKETQYF. The full variable domain, its missing parts supplied by reference TRBV5-4 and TRBJ2-5, is ETGVTQSPTHLIKTRGQQVTLRCSSQSGHNTVSWYQQALGQGPQFIFQYYREEENGRGNFPPRFSGLQFPNYSSELNVNALELDDSALYLCASSLGASSKETQYFGPGTRLLVL.

J is TRBJ2-7 and V is TRBV4-2, with TRBD2 as a possible D gene (7 bases). CDR1 LGHNA and CDR2 YNFKEQ come from the germline V gene. This CDR3 has 14 amino acids. The germline V and J ends were trimmed by 0 bases and 2 bases, with 8 bases remaining between them. CDR3 amino acids: CASSQERGPYEQYF. The CDR3 region has the DNA TGTGCCAGCAGCCAAGAGCGGGGGCCCTACGAGCAGTACTTC.

The chain combines TRBV6-1 with TRBJ1-2, with D maybe TRBD1 (5 bases). Germline CDR1 MNHNS, CDR2 SASEGT. The CDR3 spans 16 residues. V was trimmed by 2 bases and J by 4 bases, leaving 17 bases between them. In DNA, the CDR3 is TGTGCCAGCAGTGAAAGGGGAGTGGAGAGCACCTATGGCTACACCTTC. Amino acid sequence: CASSERGVESTYGYTF.

This clone has more than one count but fewer than ten. This CDR3 is CASSLNRDSYGYTF. CDR3 bases: TGTGCCAGCAGCTTAAACCGAGACAGCTATGGCTACACCTTC. V is TRBV7-2 and J is TRBJ1-2, with a possible D match to TRBD1 (5 bases). Looked up from germline, CDR1 is SGHTA and CDR2 is FQGNSA. CDR3 size: 14 residues. V was cut by 2 bases and J by 4 bases, with 11 bases left in between. The full variable domain, rest sourced from reference TRBV7-2 and TRBJ1-2, is GAGVSQSPSNKVTEKGKDVELRCDPISGHTALYWYRQSLGQGLEFLIYFQGNSAPDKSGLPSDRFSAERTGGSVSTLTIQRTQQEDSAVYLCASSLNRDSYGYTFGSGTRLTVV.

The chain combines TRBV5-1 with TRBJ2-7; 11 nucleotides align to TRBD1. Trimming cost V 3 bases and J 2 bases; bases outside gene matches: 7. The V gene's germline CDR1 is SGHRS and CDR2 YFSETQ. The CDR3 is 16 amino acids. The CDR3 region is CASSSGPGQGAYEQYF. Written as DNA, the CDR3 is TGCGCCAGCAGCTCTGGACCGGGACAGGGGGCCTACGAGCAGTACTTC.

The rearrangement links TRBV11-2 to TRBJ1-1, with no clear D. Germline V gene sequence: CDR1 SGHAT, CDR2 FQNNGV. CDR3 size: 13 residues. V dropped 2 bases and J dropped 3 bases, with 7 bases sitting between them. CDR3 DNA sequence: TGTGCCAGCAGCTTATACAAGTACACTGAAGCTTTCTTT. Translating it yields CASSLYKYTEAFF.

This clone was counted once. The DNA for the CDR3 is TGTGCCAGCAGCTTTCGTCCGACAGGGGGCGCTAGCTATGGCTACACCTTC. Protein: CASSFRPTGGASYGYTF. This chain joins TRBV28 and TRBJ1-2; 10 nucleotides agree with TRBD1. Germline V gene sequence: CDR1 MDHEN, CDR2 SYDVKM. The length of the CDR3 is 17 residues. J gave up 4 bases and V 6 bases, and 14 bases lay outside the gene matches.

The chain uses TRBV4-1 and TRBJ1-2, with 7 bases identical to TRBD1. J lost 4 bases, V lost 0 bases, and 5 bases had no gene match. The CDR3 length is 15 residues. Germline CDR1 is MGHRA and CDR2 is YSYEKL. The CDR3 coding sequence is TGCGCCAGCAGCCAAGATAACAGGGGAAGCTATGGCTACACCTTC. It yields the protein CASSQDNRGSYGYTF.

The rearrangement links TRBV7-8 to TRBJ2-7; 7 positions agree with TRBD1. Germline CDR1 and CDR2: SGHVS and FQNEAQ. CDR3 length: 13 residues. V shed 4 bases and J 4 bases; nucleotides not matched to a gene: 4. CDR3 region: CASSWGQRYEQYF. As DNA, the CDR3 is TGTGCCAGCAGCTGGGGACAGCGATACGAGCAGTACTTC.

This clone was observed once. This chain connects TRBV14 to TRBJ2-1, with D uncertain. The CDR3 runs to 12 residues. The V end lost 4 bases, the J end lost 10 bases, and 11 bases lay between the germline ends. Germline V gives CDR1 SGHDN, CDR2 FVKESK. For the CDR3, the DNA is TGTGCCAGCAGCCGGCAGACTGGAGAGCAGTTCTTC. It yields the protein CASSRQTGEQFF.

The J gene is TRBJ2-7, the V gene TRBV7-3; D uncertain. V lost 4 bases, J lost 6 bases, and 19 bases lay in between. This CDR3 has 15 residues. Germline V gives CDR1 SGHTA, CDR2 FQGTGA. This chain's CDR3 is CASSYRPAAQGEQYF. The CDR3 DNA sequence: TGTGCCAGCAGCTACCGCCCGGCAGCCCAAGGCGAGCAGTACTTC.

This clone showed up just once. V usage is TRBV19 and J usage is TRBJ1-2, with TRBD1 matching over 9 bases. Germline CDR1 LNHDA, CDR2 SQIVND (reference sequence). V shed 5 bases and J 6 bases; nucleotides not matched to a gene: 10. There are 15 residues in the CDR3. Here the CDR3 reads CASSRPGTGSNGYTF. CDR3 nucleotides: TGTGCCAGTAGTCGTCCCGGGACAGGGTCCAATGGCTACACCTTC.

V gene TRBV28 combines with J gene TRBJ1-5; D might be TRBD1 (5 bases). The CDR3 is 13 amino acids. V was shortened by 9 bases and J by 4 bases, with 13 bases between the two germline ends. Germline CDR1 MDHEN, CDR2 SYDVKM. The CDR3 DNA is TGTGCCAGTGGAGGGACGGTGAATCAGCCCCAGCATTTT. It encodes CASGGTVNQPQHF. Looking up the rest from reference TRBV28 and TRBJ1-5 gives the full variable domain: DVKVTQSSRYLVKRTGEKVFLECVQDMDHENMFWYRQDPGLGLRLIYFSYDVKMKEKGDIPEGYSVSREKKERFSLILESASTNQTSMYLCASGGTVNQPQHFGDGTRLSIL.

This chain uses TRBV7-8 with TRBJ1-1; D is ambiguous. This CDR3 is built from 14 residues. V was trimmed by 1 base and J by 8 bases, leaving 14 bases between them. Germline V gene sequence: CDR1 SGHVS, CDR2 FQNEAQ. The CDR3 sequence: CASSLVVGTSEAFF. The CDR3 DNA reads as TGTGCCAGCAGCTTAGTTGTGGGAACGTCGGAAGCTTTCTTT.

The V call is TRBV6-1, the J call TRBJ1-5, with TRBD1 matching 9 bases. This CDR3 is built from 14 residues. After removal of 6 bases from V and 4 bases from J, the junction contained 4 bases not matched to a gene. Germline lookup yields CDR1 MNHNS and CDR2 SASEGT. The CDR3 region is CASRTGGGNQPQHF. The DNA of the CDR3 is TGTGCCAGCAGGACAGGGGGAGGGAATCAGCCCCAGCATTTT.

In its sample, this clone was seen a few times. The chain combines TRBV6-1 with TRBJ1-3; D gene uncertain. Trimming removed 4 bases from V and 0 bases from J, with 4 bases in between. The CDR3 loop spans 13 amino acids. Germline CDR1 is MNHNS and CDR2 is SASEGT. As DNA, the CDR3 is TGTGCCAGCAGTGGACACTCTGGAAACACCATATATTTT. Amino acids: CASSGHSGNTIYF.

The chain employs TRBV11-2 and TRBJ2-7; the D gene is possibly TRBD1 (7 bases). CDR3 size: 19 residues. V shed 5 bases and J shed 4 bases, with 30 bases lying between them. Germline V gives CDR1 SGHAT, CDR2 FQNNGV. The DNA for the CDR3 is TGTGCCAGCAGCCATTATGCGACGGCGGGACAGAGGAGTTATTACGAGCAGTACTTC. Translating it yields CASSHYATAGQRSYYEQYF. The full variable domain, its missing parts supplied by reference TRBV11-2 and TRBJ2-7, is EAGVAQSPRYKIIEKRQSVAFWCNPISGHATLYWYQQILGQGPKLLIQFQNNGVVDDSQLPKDRFSAERLKGVDSTLKIQPAKLEDSAVYLCASSHYATAGQRSYYEQYFGPGTRLTVT.

The chain couples TRBV27 to TRBJ2-3, with D hard to call. The CDR3 has 15 residues. Germline-derived CDR1 and CDR2 are MNHEY and SMNVEV (reference sequence). Between the trimmed V and J ends, which lost 2 bases and 3 bases, there was a span of 12 bases. Here the CDR3 reads CASSLAIGRTDTQYF. The CDR3 bases are TGTGCCAGCAGTTTAGCAATAGGACGGACAGATACGCAGTATTTT.

The gene calls are TRBV2 and TRBJ1-2, with 8 nucleotides matching TRBD1. There are 20 residues in the CDR3. After removal of 5 bases from V and 0 bases from J, the junction contained 20 bases not matched to a gene. The germline V gene encodes CDR1 SNHLY and CDR2 FYNNEI. The CDR3 is CASSKGLGQGSRSANYGYTF. The CDR3 DNA sequence: TGTGCCAGCAGTAAGGGTCTCGGACAGGGATCAAGGTCGGCTAACTATGGCTACACCTTC.

The rearrangement uses TRBV5-1 and TRBJ1-6; 12 bases agree with TRBD1. There are 15 residues in the CDR3. Germline V gene lookup returns CDR1 SGHRS and CDR2 YFSETQ. The V segment lost 4 bases and the J segment 10 bases; nucleotides outside the gene matches: 6. The DNA for the CDR3 is TGCGCCAGCAGCCCGGAGGGGACAGGGGGCTCACCCCTCCACTTT. It yields the protein CASSPEGTGGSPLHF.

V and J are TRBV5-4 and TRBJ1-2; D perhaps matches TRBD1 (5 bases). Germline V lookup: CDR1 SGHNT, CDR2 YYREEE (reference sequence). V lost 1 base, J lost 7 bases, and 23 bases lay in between. The CDR3 sequence is 17 residues long. CDR3 region: CASSLSLIRAAGCGYTF. The DNA of the CDR3 is TGTGCCAGCAGCTTGTCGTTGATCAGGGCCGCAGGCTGTGGCTACACCTTC. Looking up the rest from reference TRBV5-4 and TRBJ1-2 gives the full variable domain: ETGVTQSPTHLIKTRGQQVTLRCSSQSGHNTVSWYQQALGQGPQFIFQYYREEENGRGNFPPRFSGLQFPNYSSELNVNALELDDSALYLCASSLSLIRAAGCGYTFGSGTRLTVV.